This T cell receptor beta chain was documented in a study of T-cell reconstitution after alpha-beta-depleted transplantation in children. Preparing the TCRbeta library involved the use of unique molecular identifiers. TCRdb recomputed calls from the PCR reads with MiXCR, one row per CDR3 protein. The sample lists a few hundred thousand distinct CDR3 sequences, approximately 11% seen once, with roughly 6% in the top ten. V lost 5 bases to trimming and J lost 1 base, with 12 bases between them. The V gene's germline CDR1 is KGHSH and CDR2 LQKENI. The CDR3 loop spans 14 amino acids. The chain carries TRBV18 and TRBJ2-7; tentative D call: TRBD1 (6 bases). The sequence came from a human donor who donated a stem cell graft to a child with acute myeloid leukemia. The source material was PBMCs from the stem cell graft donor, sampled from the stem cell graft. The CDR3 bases are TGTGCCAGCTCAGGGGCCAGGGGTTCCTACGAGCAGTACTTC. It yields the protein CASSGARGSYEQYF.